The 15 T cell receptor beta chains below were found in one sample sequenced in a study of blood T cell repertoires in COVID-19 (TCRdb year 2020). Library preparation used the immunoSEQ multiplex PCR assay. TCRdb carries this immuneACCESS record with in-frame sequences only. Its versions omit some clonotypes, under half of them owing to an unresolved V gene in the studies checked, with the rest unexplained. The sample profile shows 250,000 to 350,000 clones; 70% to 90% of them were found once. Roughly an eighth of the sample is taken by the ten largest. Specimen: peripheral blood. The receptors derive from a woman aged 55-75 years with acute or convalescent COVID-19.

The count of this clone is one. This rearrangement joins TRBV10-3 to TRBJ2-2; 9 bases align to TRBD1. Germline values: CDR1 ENHRY, CDR2 SYGVKD. Losses at the gene ends were 6 bases for V and 1 base for J; bases not matched to a gene: 6. This CDR3 contains 16 residues. CDR3 loop: CAIRRDRVGNTGELFF. As DNA, the CDR3 is TGTGCCATCAGACGGGACAGGGTAGGGAACACCGGGGAGCTGTTTTTT.

The chain uses TRBV9 and TRBJ2-3; TRBD1 matches at 9 bases. CDR3 length: 17 residues. Looked up from germline, CDR1 is SGDLS and CDR2 is YYNGEE. J gave up 0 bases and V 3 bases, and 8 bases lay outside the gene matches. The CDR3 nucleotides are TGTGCCAGCAGCGCGGGCGGACAGGGGACCAGCACAGATACGCAGTATTTT. This sequence encodes CASSAGGQGTSTDTQYF.

The CDR3 nucleotides read TGTGCCAGCAGCTTGGCGGGGGCGGGGGGCAACAATGAGCAGTTCTTC. Translation: CASSLAGAGGNNEQFF. The rearrangement links TRBV5-4 to TRBJ2-1, with 8 positions matching TRBD2. Germline CDR1 and CDR2: SGHNT and YYREEE (reference sequence). V shed 0 bases, J shed 5 bases, and the junction held 7 bases outside the gene matches. This CDR3 is 16 amino acids long.

This clone was counted a few times. Other DNA sequences within the sample encode an identical CDR3. The chain couples TRBV3-1 (or the pseudogene TRBV3-2) to TRBJ1-1, with 8 bases identical to TRBD1. CDR1 LGHDT and CDR2 YNNKEL come from the germline V gene (reference sequence). The J segment lost 1 base and the V segment lost 4 bases, leaving 2 bases of the junction unmatched. This CDR3 contains 14 residues. This CDR3 is CASSRGQENTEAFF. The DNA for the CDR3 is TGTGCCAGCAGCCGGGGACAGGAGAACACTGAAGCTTTCTTT.

The chain recombines TRBV10-3 with TRBJ2-2, with a tentative D call TRBD2 (6 bases). This CDR3 is 13 amino acids long. Germline V gene sequence: CDR1 ENHRY, CDR2 SYGVKD. V lost 9 bases and J lost 4, with 12 bases in between. CDR3 region: CAMAYGSTGELFF. In DNA form, the CDR3 reads TGTGCCATGGCGTACGGGAGCACCGGGGAGCTGTTTTTT.

The chain employs TRBV9 and TRBJ2-7; 8 bases match TRBD2. CDR1 and CDR2 (germline): SGDLS, YYNGEE. This CDR3 is built from 15 residues. The ends lost 0 bases at V and 4 bases at J; junction bases unmatched: 6. Written as DNA, the CDR3 is TGTGCCAGCAGCGTAGAAAGCGGGAGTAGGTACGAGCAGTACTTC. This encodes CASSVESGSRYEQYF.

This clone appeared a few times. The chain combines TRBV11-3 with TRBJ2-1; D is unresolved. V lost 5 bases, J lost 6 bases, and 8 bases lay in between. The CDR3 runs 12 residues. Germline V gives CDR1 SGHNT, CDR2 YENEEA. Here the CDR3 reads CASSLRSNEQFF. CDR3 DNA sequence: TGTGCCAGCAGCCTTAGATCCAATGAGCAGTTCTTC.

The chain couples TRBV28 to TRBJ2-1; 7 nucleotides match TRBD2. CDR3 length: 17 amino acids. Germline V gene sequence: CDR1 MDHEN, CDR2 SYDVKM. J was trimmed by 7 bases and V by 2 bases; bases with no gene match: 14. In nucleotides, the CDR3 is TGTGCCAGCAGTTTAACGCAGGGAGCGGGGTCGAGAAATGAGCAGTTCTTC. Its protein is CASSLTQGAGSRNEQFF.

The rearrangement joins TRBV10-1 to TRBJ2-6, with a possible D match to TRBD2 (5 bases). Looked up from germline, CDR1 is WNHNN and CDR2 is SYGVQD (reference sequence). There are 15 residues in the CDR3. Trimming shortened V by 3 bases and J by 0 bases, and 6 bases separated the two germline ends. The DNA of the CDR3 is TGCGCCAGCAGTGAACGGGGCTCTGGGGCCAACGTCCTGACTTTC. It is translated as CASSERGSGANVLTF.

The rearrangement uses TRBV30 and TRBJ2-3; TRBD1 matches at 8 bases. There are 16 residues in the CDR3. Germline assignment: CDR1 GTSNPN and CDR2 SVGIG (reference sequence). J was trimmed by 2 bases and V by 2 bases; bases with no gene match: 9. The CDR3 loop is CAWSKGGQALTDTQYF. CDR3 bases: TGTGCCTGGAGTAAAGGGGGACAGGCCCTCACAGATACGCAGTATTTT.

The chain joins TRBV5-1 to TRBJ1-5; D not resolved. Germline lookup yields CDR1 SGHRS and CDR2 YFSETQ. This CDR3 is 14 amino acids long. V was clipped by 4 bases and J by 4 bases, with 12 bases between them. The CDR3 DNA is TGCGCCAGCAGCGCGGGAGGTGGGAATCAGCCCCAGCATTTT. Amino acid sequence: CASSAGGGNQPQHF.

The chain employs TRBV6-6 and TRBJ2-7; 7 nucleotides align to TRBD1. This CDR3 region has 13 residues. In germline, CDR1 is MNHNY, CDR2 SVGAGI (reference sequence). With 9 bases clipped from V and 2 bases from J, the junction kept 7 bases outside the gene matches. CDR3 nucleotides: TGTGCCAGTATGGGACAGACCGCCTACGAGCAGTACTTC. As protein: CASMGQTAYEQYF.

This clone has a single count. The rearrangement uses TRBV7-8 and TRBJ2-6; 7 nucleotides agree with TRBD1. The CDR3 contains 14 residues. The junction had 5 bases not matched to a gene; V was cut back by 9 bases and J by 3 bases. Germline CDR1 is SGHVS and CDR2 is FQNEAQ. This chain's CDR3 is CASTRGFGANVLTF. CDR3 DNA sequence: TGTGCCAGTACCAGGGGGTTTGGGGCCAACGTCCTGACTTTC. The complete variable domain, with remaining parts taken from reference TRBV7-8 and TRBJ2-6, reads GAGVSQSPRYKVAKRGQDVALRCDPISGHVSLFWYQQALGQGPEFLTYFQNEAQLDKSGLPSDRFFAERPEGSVSTLKIQRTQQEDSAVYLCASTRGFGANVLTFGAGSRLTVL.

V usage is TRBV4-2 and J usage is TRBJ2-1; unclear D gene. The germline gives CDR1 LGHNA, CDR2 YNFKEQ. The V end was cut by 8 bases, the J end by 4 bases, with 18 bases between. The CDR3 consists of 15 residues. CDR3 sequence (DNA): TGTGCCAGCTCCAGAACAGTCACCCTATACAATGAGCAGTTCTTC. This gives the protein CASSRTVTLYNEQFF.

J is TRBJ1-1 and V is TRBV9; no definite D call. With 5 bases removed from V and 1 base from J, the gap between germline ends came to 12 bases. The CDR3 covers 14 residues. CDR1 and CDR2 (germline): SGDLS, YYNGEE. This CDR3 reads CASSGGAANTEAFF. The CDR3 DNA is TGTGCCAGCAGTGGAGGAGCGGCGAACACTGAAGCTTTCTTT.